Listed below are T cell receptor beta chains from one sample, sequenced in a study of beta chain features in type 1 diabetes. Profiling relied on immunoSEQ multiplex PCR, and the TCRdb table lists in-frame clones only, not all of them. The sample holds around 180,000 clones, under 9.5% seen once. The specimen sequenced was central memory CD4+ T cells from blood. Receptors originate from a man in his late teens or twenties with type 1 diabetes. Each CDR3 is given with its conserved first and last residue. A D gene is named only where the DNA matches it firmly. Clone size appears in some rows only: once, few, many, or a class for an expanded clone.

clone size: .
V gene: TRBV5-1
J gene: TRBJ2-7
D gene: .
CDR3 DNA: TGCGCCAGCAGCTTGGCCGGGCGGGGGCACGAGCAGTACTTC
CDR3 protein: CASSLAGRGHEQYF

clone size: .
V gene: TRBV27
J gene: TRBJ1-5
D gene: .
CDR3 DNA: TGTGCCAGCAGTTTTCGGGCAGGAGGGCGTCAGCCCCAGCATTTT
CDR3 protein: CASSFRAGGRQPQHF

clone size: many
V gene: TRBV21-1
J gene: TRBJ1-6
D gene: .
CDR3 DNA: TGTGCCAGCAGCAGAAAGAGGTCGGATTCACCCCTCCACTTT
CDR3 protein: CASSRKRSDSPLHF

clone size: few
V gene: TRBV18
J gene: TRBJ2-7
D gene: .
CDR3 DNA: TGTGCCAGCTCACCGAGACGGGAGACTGACGAGCAGTACTTC
CDR3 protein: CASSPRRETDEQYF

clone size: few
V gene: TRBV6-5
J gene: TRBJ2-3
D gene: TRBD2
CDR3 DNA: TGTGCCAGCAGTTACTCGACTAGCGGGATCGCAGATACGCAGTATTTT
CDR3 protein: CASSYSTSGIADTQYF

clone size: few
V gene: TRBV2
J gene: TRBJ1-1
D gene: .
CDR3 DNA: TGTGCCAGCGGAAGGGGGATGAACACTGAAGCTTTCTTT
CDR3 protein: CASGRGMNTEAFF

clone size: .
V gene: TRBV5-1
J gene: TRBJ2-3
D gene: .
CDR3 DNA: TGCGCCAGCAGCTTTCGCCAGGTTAGCACAGATACGCAGTATTTT
CDR3 protein: CASSFRQVSTDTQYF

clone size: .
V gene: TRBV12-5
J gene: TRBJ2-5
D gene: TRBD2
CDR3 DNA: TGTGCTAGTTCCCTAGCGGGAGGTTTGGAGACCCAGTACTTC
CDR3 protein: CASSLAGGLETQYF

clone size: few
V gene: TRBV23-1
J gene: TRBJ2-3
D gene: .
CDR3 DNA: TGCGCCAGCAGCCGAGAACCTAGCACAGATACGCAGTATTTT
CDR3 protein: CASSREPSTDTQYF

clone size: .
V gene: TRBV11-2
J gene: TRBJ2-4
D gene: .
CDR3 DNA: TGTGCCAGCAGCTTCGTCATTCAGTACTTC
CDR3 protein: CASSFVIQYF

clone size: few
V gene: TRBV11-2
J gene: TRBJ2-5
D gene: TRBD1
CDR3 DNA: TGTGCCAGCAGCTATTCGGGTGACAGGGGGCAGGAGACCCAGTACTTC
CDR3 protein: CASSYSGDRGQETQYF

clone size: few
V gene: TRBV18
J gene: TRBJ2-1
D gene: TRBD2
CDR3 DNA: TGTGCCAGCTCACTGGGACTAGCGGGGAACAATGAGCAGTTCTTC
CDR3 protein: CASSLGLAGNNEQFF

clone size: .
V gene: TRBV25-1
J gene: TRBJ2-5
D gene: TRBD1
CDR3 DNA: TGTGCCAGCAGTGAATTTCGGACAGGGGGACAAGAGACCCAGTACTTC
CDR3 protein: CASSEFRTGGQETQYF

clone size: .
V gene: TRBV4-2
J gene: TRBJ2-5
D gene: .
CDR3 DNA: TGTGCCAGCAGCTCCGGGTTACGGGGCCAAGAGACCCAGTACTTC
CDR3 protein: CASSSGLRGQETQYF

clone size: few
V gene: TRBV30
J gene: TRBJ2-5
D gene: TRBD2
CDR3 DNA: TGTGCCTGGAGTGTACGTTTTGGGGGGGAGGAGACCCAGTACTTC
CDR3 protein: CAWSVRFGGEETQYF

clone size: .
V gene: TRBV7-2
J gene: TRBJ2-1
D gene: TRBD2
CDR3 DNA: TGTGCCAGCGCTACCCCCACGGGAGGGCCCCATGAGCAGTTCTTC
CDR3 protein: CASATPTGGPHEQFF

clone size: .
V gene: TRBV30
J gene: TRBJ1-5
D gene: TRBD1
CDR3 DNA: TGTGCCTGGAGTGTGGGGACAGGGATCGATCAGCCCCAGCATTTT
CDR3 protein: CAWSVGTGIDQPQHF

clone size: few
V gene: TRBV19
J gene: TRBJ2-7
D gene: TRBD1
CDR3 DNA: TGTGCCAGTAGCCGGACAGGGGGCCAGGCCTGGGACGAGCAGTACTTC
CDR3 protein: CASSRTGGQAWDEQYF

clone size: .
V gene: TRBV2
J gene: TRBJ2-5
D gene: .
CDR3 DNA: TGTGCCAGCAGACGGGACAATATAGTGGAGACCCAGTACTTC
CDR3 protein: CASRRDNIVETQYF

clone size: few
V gene: TRBV14
J gene: TRBJ2-3
D gene: .
CDR3 DNA: TGTGCCAGCAGCCAATACAGGGGCACAGATACGCAGTATTTT
CDR3 protein: CASSQYRGTDTQYF

clone size: few
V gene: TRBV5-1
J gene: TRBJ1-1
D gene: .
CDR3 DNA: TGCGCCAGCAGCTTGGCTACCGCCGGAGGGACTGAAGCTTTCTTT
CDR3 protein: CASSLATAGGTEAFF

clone size: .
V gene: TRBV6-5
J gene: TRBJ1-2
D gene: .
CDR3 DNA: TGTGCCAGCGGGGGCAGGGGAACTCGCTACACCTTC
CDR3 protein: CASGGRGTRYTF

clone size: few
V gene: TRBV28
J gene: TRBJ2-7
D gene: TRBD2
CDR3 DNA: TGTGCCAGCAGCGGTAATCTTAGCGGGGCGTACTTC
CDR3 protein: CASSGNLSGAYF

clone size: .
V gene: TRBV7-9
J gene: TRBJ2-3
D gene: .
CDR3 DNA: TGTGCCAGTCGTCCGTCCGGGGATACGCAGTATTTT
CDR3 protein: CASRPSGDTQYF

clone size: few
V gene: TRBV9
J gene: TRBJ2-2
D gene: .
CDR3 DNA: TGTGCCAGCAGCGCTGATCTAGCAACCGGGGAGCTGTTTTTT
CDR3 protein: CASSADLATGELFF

clone size: .
V gene: TRBV11-2
J gene: TRBJ2-1
D gene: TRBD1
CDR3 DNA: TGTGCCAGCAGCTTACTCAGGGGGCGATCCTACAATGAGCAGTTCTTC
CDR3 protein: CASSLLRGRSYNEQFF

clone size: few
V gene: TRBV5-6
J gene: TRBJ2-3
D gene: .
CDR3 DNA: TGTGCCAGCAGCAAGGGACACCCCGAGAAGGCGCAGTATTTT
CDR3 protein: CASSKGHPEKAQYF

clone size: few
V gene: TRBV5-1
J gene: TRBJ2-3
D gene: TRBD2
CDR3 DNA: TGCGCCAGCAGCTTGGTTCTAGCGGGGGACTCCGGCACAGATACGCAGTATTTT
CDR3 protein: CASSLVLAGDSGTDTQYF

clone size: .
V gene: TRBV28
J gene: TRBJ1-3
D gene: .
CDR3 DNA: TGTGCCAGCAGTTCGACGACAGCTGGAAACACCATATATTTT
CDR3 protein: CASSSTTAGNTIYF

clone size: few
V gene: TRBV5-5
J gene: TRBJ2-1
D gene: TRBD2
CDR3 DNA: TGTGCCAGCAGTTTAGCGGGAGAGATGTCCTACAATGAGCAGTTCTTC
CDR3 protein: CASSLAGEMSYNEQFF

clone size: few
V gene: TRBV19
J gene: TRBJ1-1
D gene: TRBD1
CDR3 DNA: TGTGCCAGTAGTCCTACCGGGACAGGGGTAGGACGGAACACTGAAGCTTTCTTT
CDR3 protein: CASSPTGTGVGRNTEAFF

clone size: .
V gene: TRBV29-1
J gene: TRBJ2-5
D gene: .
CDR3 DNA: TGCAGCGTTGGTCTGGGGCTAGGGGAGACCCAGTACTTC
CDR3 protein: CSVGLGLGETQYF

clone size: few
V gene: TRBV27
J gene: TRBJ2-1
D gene: TRBD2
CDR3 DNA: TGTGCCAGCAGTTCGACTAGCGGGGCCATCAATGAGCAGTTCTTC
CDR3 protein: CASSSTSGAINEQFF

clone size: few
V gene: TRBV29-1
J gene: TRBJ2-6
D gene: .
CDR3 DNA: TGCAGCGTTTTGAGCTCTGGGGCCAACGTCCTGACTTTC
CDR3 protein: CSVLSSGANVLTF

clone size: few
V gene: TRBV6-6
J gene: TRBJ1-2
D gene: TRBD1
CDR3 DNA: TGTGCCAGCAGTGGGACAGGGGCCCGCTATGGCTACACCTTC
CDR3 protein: CASSGTGARYGYTF

clone size: .
V gene: TRBV5-4
J gene: TRBJ2-3
D gene: .
CDR3 DNA: TGTGCCAGCAGCTTGGCCGCGGATACAGATACGCAGTATTTT
CDR3 protein: CASSLAADTDTQYF

clone size: .
V gene: TRBV27
J gene: TRBJ2-7
D gene: .
CDR3 DNA: TGTGCCAGCAGTTGGCCCGACAGGCCCTACGAGCAGTACTTC
CDR3 protein: CASSWPDRPYEQYF

clone size: .
V gene: TRBV28
J gene: TRBJ2-7
D gene: .
CDR3 DNA: TGTGCCAGCAGTCGCCAGGGCGGCACCTACGAGCAGTACTTC
CDR3 protein: CASSRQGGTYEQYF

clone size: few
V gene: TRBV28
J gene: TRBJ2-1
D gene: .
CDR3 DNA: TGTGCCAGCAGTTCCGCTCCCGGAGACAATGAGCAGTTCTTC
CDR3 protein: CASSSAPGDNEQFF

clone size: .
V gene: TRBV23-1
J gene: TRBJ1-5
D gene: .
CDR3 DNA: TGCGCCAGCTCGGGGGGGTTGCAGCCCCAGCATTTT
CDR3 protein: CASSGGLQPQHF

clone size: .
V gene: TRBV5-1
J gene: TRBJ1-1
D gene: .
CDR3 DNA: TGCGCCAGCAGCTTGGGAGAGGAGAACACTGAAGCTTTCTTT
CDR3 protein: CASSLGEENTEAFF

clone size: .
V gene: TRBV4-3
J gene: TRBJ2-2
D gene: .
CDR3 DNA: TGCGCCAGCAGCCAAGCCCCTCCCGGGATAACGAACACCGGGGAGCTGTTTTTT
CDR3 protein: CASSQAPPGITNTGELFF

clone size: few
V gene: TRBV29-1
J gene: TRBJ2-3
D gene: .
CDR3 DNA: TGCAGCGTTGAAGATCCTAAGCGAGTAACAGATACGCAGTATTTT
CDR3 protein: CSVEDPKRVTDTQYF

clone size: few
V gene: TRBV29-1
J gene: TRBJ2-7
D gene: .
CDR3 DNA: TGCAGCGTCGGGGAAGCGTCGTACGAGCAGTACTTC
CDR3 protein: CSVGEASYEQYF

clone size: few
V gene: TRBV7-2
J gene: TRBJ2-7
D gene: .
CDR3 DNA: TGTGCCAGCGCCCCCTACGGGACTTTCTACGAGCAGTACTTC
CDR3 protein: CASAPYGTFYEQYF

clone size: few
V gene: TRBV5-6
J gene: TRBJ2-7
D gene: TRBD2
CDR3 DNA: TGTGCCAGCAGCCCCTGGACTAGCGGGAGGGCCAGGAAATACGAGCAGTACTTC
CDR3 protein: CASSPWTSGRARKYEQYF

clone size: many
V gene: TRBV4-3
J gene: TRBJ1-6
D gene: TRBD1
CDR3 DNA: TGCGCCAGCAGCCAAGATGTACAGGGGAATTCACCCCTCCACTTT
CDR3 protein: CASSQDVQGNSPLHF

clone size: .
V gene: TRBV18
J gene: TRBJ1-5
D gene: .
CDR3 DNA: TGTGCCAGCTCACCGGCGGGGGGCGGCAATCAGCCCCAGCATTTT
CDR3 protein: CASSPAGGGNQPQHF

clone size: large
V gene: TRBV14
J gene: TRBJ2-7
D gene: .
CDR3 DNA: TGTGCCAGCAGCTACGTGGACAGCCTCGAGCAGTACTTC
CDR3 protein: CASSYVDSLEQYF

clone size: few
V gene: TRBV10-3
J gene: TRBJ1-2
D gene: TRBD1
CDR3 DNA: TGTGCCAGTGGACAGGAATATGGCTACACCTTC
CDR3 protein: CASGQEYGYTF

clone size: .
V gene: TRBV29-1
J gene: TRBJ2-2
D gene: .
CDR3 DNA: TGCAGCGTCGCCCCAGGGCAGGGCGTAGGATCCGGGGAGCTGTTTTTT
CDR3 protein: CSVAPGQGVGSGELFF

clone size: few
V gene: TRBV5-1
J gene: TRBJ1-1
D gene: .
CDR3 DNA: TGCGCCAGCAGCTTGGCTAGTGGGACACTGGAAGCTTTCTTT
CDR3 protein: CASSLASGTLEAFF

clone size: few
V gene: TRBV18
J gene: TRBJ2-7
D gene: TRBD2
CDR3 DNA: TGTGCCAGCTCACCAGGGGGGGTCGAGCAGTACTTC
CDR3 protein: CASSPGGVEQYF

clone size: few
V gene: TRBV10-3
J gene: TRBJ2-3
D gene: TRBD1
CDR3 DNA: TGTGCCATCAGTGAGATGGGACAGAAAACAGATACGCAGTATTTT
CDR3 protein: CAISEMGQKTDTQYF

clone size: few
V gene: TRBV19
J gene: TRBJ2-1
D gene: .
CDR3 DNA: TGTGCCAGTAGGGACGGGAGCGGCTCCTACAATGAGCAGTTCTTC
CDR3 protein: CASRDGSGSYNEQFF